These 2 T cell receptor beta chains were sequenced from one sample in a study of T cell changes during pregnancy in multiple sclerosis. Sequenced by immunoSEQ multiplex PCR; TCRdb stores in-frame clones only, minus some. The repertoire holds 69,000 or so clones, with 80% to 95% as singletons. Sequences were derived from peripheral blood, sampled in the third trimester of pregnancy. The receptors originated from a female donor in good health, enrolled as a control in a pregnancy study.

The chain's CDR3 is CASSPRRDSYEQYF. In nucleotides, the CDR3 is TGTGCCAGCTCACCCCGGAGGGACTCCTACGAGCAGTACTTC. The rearrangement joins TRBV18 to TRBJ2-7; the D gene is possibly TRBD2 (6 bases). Germline CDR1 is KGHSH and CDR2 is LQKENI. Trimming left V 3 bases short and J 0 bases short, with 9 bases between. The CDR3 runs 14 residues. The variable domain in full, with the rest retrieved from reference TRBV18 and TRBJ2-7, is NAGVMQNPRHLVRRRGQEARLRCSPMKGHSHVYWYRQLPEEGLKFMVYLQKENIIDESGMPKERFSAEFPKEGPSILRIQQVVRGDSAAYFCASSPRRDSYEQYFGPGTRLTVT.

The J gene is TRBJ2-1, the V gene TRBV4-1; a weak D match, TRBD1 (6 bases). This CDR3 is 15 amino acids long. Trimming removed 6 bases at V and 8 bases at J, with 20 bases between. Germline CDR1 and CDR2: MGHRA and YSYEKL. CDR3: CASSRFRGSGDEQFF. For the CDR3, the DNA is TGCGCCAGCAGTCGTTTTAGGGGGAGTGGGGATGAGCAGTTCTTC.